This T cell receptor beta chain stems from a study of cytomegalovirus exposure and HLA in healthy donors. Background on the study: Out of 300 to 500 genotyped donors, 81% belonged to the Caucasian-associated ancestry cluster. Study results and caveats: It was 150 or so TCR beta chains that were listed as cytomegalovirus-associated. A classifier reportedly called cytomegalovirus status with high sensitivity and specificity.

The PCR was carried out with 60 Vbeta primers and 13 Jbeta primers. Produced via immunoSEQ multiplex PCR; TCRdb's table is partial and in-frame only. The table shows 210,000 or so clones, with around four fifths occurring only once. On this clone: The target antigen is unknown.

The V gene's germline CDR1 is SGHTA and CDR2 FQGNSA. J gave up 10 bases and V 0 bases, and 11 bases lay outside the gene matches. The CDR3 consists of 18 residues. Sequencing input: PBMCs. This receptor was identified in a boy aged 10-17 years in good health and CMV-seronegative. The chain carries TRBV7-2 and TRBJ2-1, with 14 bases lining up with TRBD2. As DNA, the CDR3 is TGTGCCAGCAGCTTAGCGCTGACTAGCGGGGGGGGTTCTACGGAGCAGTTCTTC. Amino acids: CASSLALTSGGGSTEQFF.